This TCR beta chain was retrieved from a study of identifying expanded T cells in peripheral blood. Study results and limitations: Clone count variance between approximately two-week samples rose with total template count.

Worth noting for this clone: The antigen is unknown.

Data came from immunoSEQ multiplex PCR; TCRdb stores just in-frame clones and leaves some out. The table records more than 70,000 clones, around 86% of them present only once. During the collection period, no donor immune events like infections were recorded. Deletions cut 5 bases from V and 7 bases from J, with 15 bases between. Germline V lookup: CDR1 LNHDA, CDR2 SQIVND (reference sequence). This CDR3 comprises 14 residues. Sequenced sample: blood. This TCR was sampled from a person between 18 and 75 years old in good health. This chain connects TRBV19 to TRBJ1-3, with D possibly TRBD1 on 5 matching bases. The CDR3: CASSSMGRANTIYF. CDR3 nucleotide sequence: TGTGCCAGTAGTTCAATGGGACGGGCTAACACCATATATTTT.